A selection of T cell receptor beta chains follows, all from one sample in a study of blood T cell repertoires in COVID-19. TCRdb's table, derived via immunoSEQ multiplex PCR, lists solely in-frame clones and lacks some. The sample carries about 210,000 clones, approximately 80% recorded once. The sequencing sample was made of peripheral blood. The receptors derive from a woman of 80 years or more with COVID-19, enrolled during active disease. Both conserved end residues are part of each CDR3. A D gene is named only where the DNA matches it firmly. Only part of the rows carry a size: once, few, many, or a class if the clone is expanded.

v_gene	d_gene	j_gene	abundance	CDR3aa	CDR3nt
TRBV6-5	-	TRBJ2-2	-	CASRPGHSNTGELFF	TGTGCCAGCAGGCCGGGACACAGTAACACCGGGGAGCTGTTTTTT
TRBV3-1/TRBV3-2	-	TRBJ1-2	-	CASRYGDGGYTF	TGTGCCAGCAGGTACGGGGATGGTGGCTACACCTTC
TRBV5-4	TRBD1	TRBJ2-4	-	CASSLVGTDATNIQYF	TGTGCCAGCAGCTTGGTTGGGACAGACGCTACCAACATTCAGTACTTC
TRBV7-2	TRBD1	TRBJ1-6	-	CATADRPNSPLHF	TGTGCCACCGCGGACAGGCCAAATTCACCCCTCCACTTT
TRBV3-1/TRBV3-2	-	TRBJ1-2	-	CASSQDGRYGYTF	TGTGCCAGCAGCCAAGATGGGCGCTATGGCTACACCTTC
TRBV6-6	-	TRBJ2-5	-	CASMEGPQETQYF	TGTGCCAGCATGGAGGGTCCACAAGAGACCCAGTACTTC
TRBV3-1/TRBV3-2	-	TRBJ1-3	-	CASSPSRGATIYF	TGTGCCAGCAGCCCATCTCGAGGCGCCACCATATATTTT
TRBV5-4	TRBD1	TRBJ1-2	-	CASSPRQGDGYTF	TGTGCCAGCAGCCCTAGACAGGGAGATGGCTACACCTTC
TRBV3-1/TRBV3-2	TRBD2	TRBJ2-5	-	CASSQGQLAGQETQYF	TGTGCCAGCAGCCAAGGGCAACTAGCGGGACAAGAGACCCAGTACTTC
TRBV28	-	TRBJ1-2	-	CASSLTGARGGGYTF	TGTGCCAGCAGTTTGACGGGGGCTAGGGGGGGTGGCTACACCTTC
TRBV12-3/TRBV12-4	TRBD1	TRBJ1-5	-	CASAAGGDQPQHF	TGTGCCAGCGCGGCAGGGGGCGACCAGCCCCAGCATTTT
TRBV28	TRBD2	TRBJ2-7	-	CASSRGLAAAYEQYF	TGTGCCAGCAGCCGAGGACTAGCTGCCGCCTACGAGCAGTACTTC
TRBV11-2	TRBD2	TRBJ2-3	-	CASSLVVLADGGTDTQYF	TGTGCCAGCAGCTTAGTCGTTCTAGCGGATGGAGGCACAGATACGCAGTATTTT
TRBV27	TRBD2	TRBJ2-1	-	CASSFGGAYNEQFF	TGTGCCAGCAGTTTCGGGGGGGCCTACAATGAGCAGTTCTTC
TRBV9	TRBD1	TRBJ2-3	few	CASSRLQGATGDTQYF	TGTGCCAGCAGCCGCCTACAGGGGGCTACGGGAGATACGCAGTATTTT
TRBV7-9	-	TRBJ1-2	few	CASSSGREYGYTF	TGTGCCAGCAGTTCGGGGAGAGAGTATGGCTACACCTTC
TRBV6-2/TRBV6-3	TRBD1	TRBJ1-1	-	CASSGQGQMNTEAFF	TGTGCCAGCAGTGGCCAGGGACAGATGAACACTGAAGCTTTCTTT
TRBV3-1/TRBV3-2	-	TRBJ1-3	-	CASAGPGNTIYF	TGTGCCAGCGCAGGGCCTGGAAACACCATATATTTT
TRBV4-2	TRBD2	TRBJ2-3	-	CASSQEVLAGGDTQYF	TGTGCCAGCAGCCAAGAAGTACTAGCGGGGGGGGATACGCAGTATTTT
TRBV24-1	TRBD1	TRBJ2-2	once	CATSDPSPGQGVTGELFF	TGTGCCACCAGTGATCCCTCCCCGGGACAGGGTGTCACCGGGGAGCTGTTTTTT
TRBV6-5	TRBD1	TRBJ2-1	-	CASSKTGQGHNEQFF	TGTGCCAGCAGTAAAACTGGACAGGGTCACAATGAGCAGTTCTTC
TRBV18	-	TRBJ2-5	-	CASSPAGYREETQYF	TGTGCCAGCTCACCAGCCGGTTACAGGGAAGAGACCCAGTACTTC
TRBV5-1	TRBD1	TRBJ1-1	few	CASSLQQGVNTEAFF	TGCGCCAGCAGCTTGCAACAGGGGGTGAACACTGAAGCTTTCTTT
TRBV27	-	TRBJ1-2	-	CASRTFADKSYGYTF	TGTGCCAGCCGTACATTCGCGGACAAATCGTATGGCTACACCTTC
TRBV3-1/TRBV3-2	-	TRBJ1-2	-	CASSHGSVDYGYTF	TGTGCCAGCAGCCACGGGAGTGTTGACTATGGCTACACCTTC
TRBV6-4	-	TRBJ1-6	few	CASSDSRGSPLHF	TGTGCCAGCAGTGACTCTAGGGGTTCACCCCTCCACTTT
TRBV12-3/TRBV12-4	-	TRBJ2-1	-	CASSSQGLRQFF	TGTGCCAGCAGTTCTCAGGGGCTACGACAGTTCTTC
TRBV9	TRBD2	TRBJ2-5	-	CASRKTWAGEETQYF	TGTGCCAGCAGAAAAACATGGGCGGGGGAGGAGACCCAGTACTTC
TRBV28	-	TRBJ1-1	-	CATHGIQNTEAFF	TGTGCCACTCATGGCATACAGAACACTGAAGCTTTCTTT
TRBV10-3	TRBD1	TRBJ1-2	few	CAINAGGYYGYTF	TGTGCCATCAACGCAGGGGGCTACTATGGCTACACCTTC
TRBV23-1	TRBD1	TRBJ2-3	-	CASSPGTDATSTDTQYF	TGCGCCAGCAGTCCCGGGACAGATGCTACTAGCACAGATACGCAGTATTTT
TRBV18	-	TRBJ2-2	-	CASSPGAVNTGELFF	TGTGCCAGCTCACCAGGGGCGGTGAACACCGGGGAGCTGTTTTTT
TRBV6-5	-	TRBJ1-5	few	CASSYLANQPQHF	TGTGCCAGCAGTTACCTAGCCAATCAGCCCCAGCATTTT
TRBV5-1	TRBD1	TRBJ1-3	-	CASSPRGAMGQGASGNTIYF	TGCGCCAGCAGCCCACGAGGGGCCATGGGACAGGGTGCGTCTGGAAACACCATATATTTT
TRBV19	-	TRBJ1-2	few	CASNRVNYGYTF	TGTGCCAGTAACAGGGTGAACTATGGCTACACCTTC
TRBV28	-	TRBJ2-7	once	CASRLGSYEQYF	TGTGCCAGCAGGCTAGGTAGCTACGAGCAGTACTTC
TRBV5-5	-	TRBJ2-5	-	CASSLTPQETQYF	TGTGCCAGCAGCCTAACCCCCCAAGAGACCCAGTACTTC
TRBV6-4	-	TRBJ2-7	once	CASSRHGNRPYEQYF	TGTGCCAGCAGTAGACACGGAAACAGGCCCTACGAGCAGTACTTC
TRBV7-3	TRBD1	TRBJ2-1	-	CASSLRATGDSYNEQFF	TGTGCCAGCAGCTTAAGAGCGACAGGGGATTCCTACAATGAGCAGTTCTTC
TRBV19	-	TRBJ1-4	-	CASKSGSSEKLFF	TGTGCCAGTAAATCAGGGTCGTCGGAAAAACTGTTTTTT
TRBV2	TRBD1	TRBJ1-1	-	CASSVTGGGTEAFF	TGTGCCAGCAGTGTTACAGGGGGGGGGACTGAAGCTTTCTTT
TRBV2	-	TRBJ1-4	-	CASRETGGNEKLFF	TGTGCCAGCAGGGAGACAGGAGGTAATGAAAAACTGTTTTTT